One sample yielded the 32 T cell receptor beta chains listed below, sequenced in a study of blood T cell repertoires in COVID-19. Only in-frame clones appear in the TCRdb table, and some are missing; sequencing was by immunoSEQ multiplex PCR. The table shows fewer than 110,000 clones, with 80% to 95% occurring only once. The sample comprised peripheral blood. The receptors stem from a middle-aged man with active COVID-19.

The rearrangement links TRBV6-1 to TRBJ2-2; 8 nucleotides agree with TRBD1. This CDR3 has 16 residues. Per germline, CDR1 MNHNS and CDR2 SASEGT. The trim removed 4 bases at V and 1 base at J, leaving 5 bases unmatched. The CDR3 spells CASSVIGTGNTGELFF. In nucleotides, the CDR3 is TGTGCCAGCAGTGTAATTGGGACAGGGAACACCGGGGAGCTGTTTTTT.

V is TRBV11-3 and J is TRBJ2-2; TRBD1 agrees at 7 bases. The CDR3 is made up of 14 amino acids. The germline V gene has CDR1 SGHNT and CDR2 YENEEA. Trimming took 4 bases from V and 6 from J; bases not matched to a gene: 5. As DNA, the CDR3 is TGTGCCAGCAGCTCCGACAGGGTGGCCGGGGAGCTGTTTTTT. Amino acid sequence: CASSSDRVAGELFF.

The J gene is TRBJ1-5, the V gene TRBV19; 8 positions agree with TRBD1. Trimming removed 4 bases from V and 2 bases from J; junction bases left unmatched: 1. CDR3 length: 14 amino acids. From germline, CDR1 is LNHDA and CDR2 SQIVND (reference sequence). The DNA of the CDR3 is TGTGCCAGTAGTACGGACAGGGGCAATCAGCCCCAGCATTTT. Protein sequence: CASSTDRGNQPQHF.

The chain employs TRBV18 and TRBJ1-2, with 9 bases matching TRBD1. Germline assignment: CDR1 KGHSH and CDR2 LQKENI. The CDR3 has 15 amino acids. The junction had 6 bases not matched to a gene; V was cut back by 2 bases and J by 5 bases. The CDR3 sequence: CASSPEQGQGYGYTF. DNA of the CDR3: TGTGCCAGCTCACCAGAACAGGGACAGGGATATGGCTACACCTTC.

The chain has TRBV3-1 (or the pseudogene TRBV3-2) and TRBJ2-3; D is perhaps TRBD2 (6 bases). The CDR3 runs to 16 residues. Between the trimmed V and J ends, which lost 3 bases and 0 bases, there was a span of 13 bases. In germline, CDR1 is LGHDT, CDR2 YNNKEL (reference sequence). For the CDR3, the DNA is TGTGCCAGCAGCCACGCGGGACCGATTAGCACAGATACGCAGTATTTT. This sequence encodes CASSHAGPISTDTQYF.

The V call is TRBV19, the J call TRBJ2-1; TRBD2 aligns across 13 bases. Per the germline V gene, CDR1 is LNHDA and CDR2 is SQIVND (reference sequence). V shed 4 bases, J shed 9 bases, and the junction held 15 bases outside the gene matches. CDR3 length: 18 residues. CDR3 residues: CASSSPRLAGGESSEQFF. Written as DNA, the CDR3 is TGTGCCAGTAGTAGCCCCCGACTAGCGGGAGGAGAATCTAGTGAGCAGTTCTTC.

The rearrangement uses TRBV27 and TRBJ2-1; 13 nucleotides agree with TRBD2. With 4 bases clipped from V and 14 bases from J, the junction kept 5 bases outside the gene matches. This CDR3 region has 13 residues. CDR1 and CDR2 from the germline V gene are MNHEY and SMNVEV (reference sequence). The CDR3 nucleotides read TGTGCCAGCAGTTCCCGGACTAGCGGGAGAAAGTTCTTC. Amino acids: CASSSRTSGRKFF.

The CDR3 here is CASSPPKTKSYNEQFF. The CDR3, as DNA: TGTGCCAGCAGCCCTCCTAAGACTAAATCCTACAATGAGCAGTTCTTC. The chain uses TRBV21-1 and TRBJ2-1; the table's D call, TRBD2, has no DNA check behind it. TRBV21-1 is an annotated pseudogene. The CDR3 has 16 residues.

V usage is TRBV7-8 and J usage is TRBJ2-2; 11 bases fit TRBD1. V gave up 9 bases and J gave up 6 bases; unmatched junction bases: 12. Germline-derived CDR1 and CDR2 are SGHVS and FQNEAQ. This CDR3 region has 16 residues. In DNA form, the CDR3 reads TGTGCCAGTACTCCACTCAGGGACAGGGGGTCCGGGGAGCTGTTTTTT. Its protein product is CASTPLRDRGSGELFF.

The chain links TRBV5-4 to TRBJ2-1, with D possibly TRBD1 on 6 matching bases. Trimming pared 0 bases from V and 7 bases from J, leaving 17 bases between. Germline loops: CDR1 SGHNT, CDR2 YYREEE (reference sequence). CDR3 size: 16 residues. The CDR3 loop is CASSLGPGEFVNEQFF. As DNA, the CDR3 is TGTGCCAGCAGCTTGGGGCCAGGGGAGTTTGTAAATGAGCAGTTCTTC.

The chain links TRBV19 to TRBJ1-6; D is possibly TRBD1 (5 bases). CDR1 and CDR2 from the germline V gene are LNHDA and SQIVND (reference sequence). V lost 2 bases and J 5 bases, leaving 10 bases between the germline ends. This CDR3 spans 15 amino acids. The CDR3 region is CASSIRTLNNSPLHF. The CDR3 DNA follows: TGTGCCAGTAGTATAAGGACACTCAATAATTCACCCCTCCACTTT. The full variable domain, its missing parts supplied by reference TRBV19 and TRBJ1-6, is DGGITQSPKYLFRKEGQNVTLSCEQNLNHDAMYWYRQDPGQGLRLIYYSQIVNDFQKGDIAEGYSVSREKKESFPLTVTSAQKNPTAFYLCASSIRTLNNSPLHFGNGTRLTVT.

For the CDR3, the DNA is TGTGCCAGCAGCTCGATAGTTCAGGGTTACGAGCAGTACTTC. Translation: CASSSIVQGYEQYF. The chain employs TRBV7-9 and TRBJ2-7, with a possible D match to TRBD1 (5 bases). The CDR3 length is 14 residues. Germline V lookup: CDR1 SEHNR, CDR2 FQNEAQ (reference sequence). V was clipped by 4 bases and J by 4 bases, with 14 bases between them.

The V and J genes are TRBV5-6 and TRBJ2-7; TRBD2 aligns across 7 bases. Germline lookup yields CDR1 SGHDT and CDR2 YYEEEE. After removal of 3 bases from V and 0 bases from J, the junction contained 3 bases not matched to a gene. CDR3 length: 14 amino acids. The CDR3 protein is CASSWGGLSYEQYF. The DNA for the CDR3 is TGTGCCAGCAGCTGGGGGGGACTCTCCTACGAGCAGTACTTC.

The chain couples TRBV7-9 to TRBJ1-5; TRBD1 matches at 9 bases. CDR1 and CDR2 from the germline V gene are SEHNR and FQNEAQ (reference sequence). The CDR3 contains 16 residues. V gave up 5 bases and J gave up 5 bases; unmatched junction bases: 10. The CDR3: CASSPGGGQGHQPQHF. CDR3 nucleotides: TGTGCCAGCAGCCCTGGTGGGGGACAGGGACATCAGCCCCAGCATTTT.

The rearrangement joins TRBV29-1 to TRBJ1-1; TRBD1 matches at 7 bases. Per germline, CDR1 SQVTM and CDR2 ANQGSEA. The CDR3 covers 12 residues. V lost 8 bases to trimming and J lost 1 base; unmatched junction nucleotides: 4. The CDR3 loop is CSTAGGNTEAFF. The CDR3 region has the DNA TGCAGCACCGCAGGGGGGAACACTGAAGCTTTCTTT.

The sample holds one count of this clone. The chain has TRBV25-1 and TRBJ1-4, with TRBD1 matching 7 bases. Per the germline V gene, CDR1 is MGHDK and CDR2 is SYGVNS. Losses at the gene ends were 3 bases for V and 4 bases for J; bases not matched to a gene: 8. This CDR3 comprises 16 residues. CDR3 sequence (DNA): TGTGCCAGCAGTGATCACCAGACAGGGCTTAATGAAAAACTGTTTTTT. Protein sequence: CASSDHQTGLNEKLFF.

V gene TRBV18 combines with J gene TRBJ2-2, with D possibly matching TRBD2 (5 bases). The length of the CDR3 is 15 residues. The germline V gene encodes CDR1 KGHSH and CDR2 LQKENI. V was shortened by 8 bases and J by 4 bases, with 17 bases between the two germline ends. The CDR3 region has the DNA TGTGCCAGCACCTATTCGGGATGGAGCACCGGGGAGCTGTTTTTT. Protein sequence: CASTYSGWSTGELFF.

The genes are TRBV30 and TRBJ1-3; D gene uncertain. The CDR3 length is 14 residues. Trimming took off 0 bases at V and 0 bases at J, with 6 bases between the two ends. Looked up from germline, CDR1 is GTSNPN and CDR2 is SVGIG (reference sequence). CDR3 amino acids: CAWSVLSSGNTIYF. CDR3 in DNA: TGTGCCTGGAGTGTACTAAGCTCTGGAAACACCATATATTTT.

The V call is TRBV27, the J call TRBJ1-5; 9 nucleotides match TRBD1. The CDR3 extends over 18 amino acids. The ends lost 0 bases at V and 2 bases at J; junction bases unmatched: 8. From germline, CDR1 is MNHEY and CDR2 SMNVEV (reference sequence). CDR3 in DNA: TGTGCCAGCAGTTTATCCTGGGGACAGGGTGGTCGCAATCAGCCCCAGCATTTT. It encodes CASSLSWGQGGRNQPQHF.

V usage is TRBV28 and J usage is TRBJ1-5; no clear D. Germline V gene lookup returns CDR1 MDHEN and CDR2 SYDVKM. The V end lost 10 bases, the J end lost 4 bases, and 14 bases lay between the germline ends. The CDR3 loop spans 13 amino acids. CDR3 nucleotide sequence: TGTGCCACCCTAGACGGGAAAAATCAGCCCCAGCATTTT. Translated, it gives CATLDGKNQPQHF.

The J gene is TRBJ1-6, the V gene TRBV25-1, with D hard to call. Germline CDR1 and CDR2: MGHDK and SYGVNS. With 4 bases removed from V and 1 base from J, the gap between germline ends came to 17 bases. This CDR3 comprises 18 residues. The CDR3 DNA is TGTGCCAGCAGTGGAACGGGCCGTGCGGGGTCCTATAATTCACCCCTCCACTTT. Its protein is CASSGTGRAGSYNSPLHF.

This chain uses TRBV4-1 with TRBJ1-6; D not certain. CDR1 is MGHRA and CDR2 is YSYEKL in the germline V gene. V was shortened by 0 bases and J by 14 bases, with 8 bases between the two germline ends. The CDR3 length is 12 residues. The CDR3 nucleotides are TGCGCCAGCAGCCAAGATCGAGCTACCCTCCACTTT. This gives the protein CASSQDRATLHF.

The chain combines TRBV19 with TRBJ2-1, with TRBD2 matching over 12 bases. The CDR3 has 18 amino acids. CDR1 and CDR2 (germline): LNHDA, SQIVND (reference sequence). The V gene end was trimmed by 1 base and the J gene end by 0 bases; junction bases not matched to a gene: 4. In nucleotides, the CDR3 is TGTGCCAGTAGTATAGCTAGCGGGAGGGTAGACTCCTACAATGAGCAGTTCTTC. Its protein is CASSIASGRVDSYNEQFF. Filled out from reference TRBV19 and TRBJ2-1, the complete variable domain reads DGGITQSPKYLFRKEGQNVTLSCEQNLNHDAMYWYRQDPGQGLRLIYYSQIVNDFQKGDIAEGYSVSREKKESFPLTVTSAQKNPTAFYLCASSIASGRVDSYNEQFFGPGTRLTVL.

The chain uses TRBV7-2 and TRBJ1-2; D is uncertain. This CDR3 comprises 14 residues. Germline CDR1 is SGHTA and CDR2 is FQGNSA. V dropped 4 bases and J dropped 5 bases, with 14 bases sitting between them. The CDR3 region is CASSYRGSGYGYTF. Written as DNA, the CDR3 is TGTGCCAGCAGCTACCGAGGGTCAGGTTATGGCTACACCTTC.

The chain carries TRBV19 and TRBJ2-4; possible D gene TRBD1, 6 bases. The CDR3 runs to 14 residues. Trimming removed 8 bases from V and 9 bases from J, with 20 bases in between. Germline CDR1 is LNHDA and CDR2 is SQIVND (reference sequence). This CDR3 is CASGVGTTGGIQYF. CDR3 bases: TGTGCCAGTGGTGTAGGGACAACCGGCGGCATTCAGTACTTC.

The rearrangement joins TRBV21-1 to TRBJ1-5; the D call of TRBD1 is as the table states it, not checked on the DNA. TRBV21-1 is shown as a pseudogene. This CDR3 comprises 21 residues. The CDR3 DNA reads as TGTGCCAGCAGCAAAGCGGCACCTCAGGGGACAGGGGTTGAGCGGAATCAGCCCCAGCATTTT. Amino acids: CASSKAAPQGTGVERNQPQHF.

This rearrangement joins TRBV27 to TRBJ2-1; D is unclear. The CDR3 is made up of 13 amino acids. Trimming took off 2 bases at V and 5 bases at J, with 7 bases between the two ends. In germline, CDR1 is MNHEY, CDR2 SMNVEV (reference sequence). The CDR3 DNA is TGTGCCAGCAGTTTAAGTAGAAACAATGAGCAGTTCTTC. Its protein product is CASSLSRNNEQFF.

V is TRBV5-1 and J is TRBJ2-2; D remains ambiguous. The CDR3 sequence is 14 residues long. The V and J ends lost 8 bases and 0 bases respectively, with 11 bases between them. Germline V gives CDR1 SGHRS, CDR2 YFSETQ. In nucleotides, the CDR3 is TGCGCCAGTTCGGCAGACACGAACACCGGGGAGCTGTTTTTT. This sequence encodes CASSADTNTGELFF.

This chain connects TRBV28 to TRBJ2-1; 10 positions match TRBD1. The length of the CDR3 is 11 residues. Trimming at V came to 3 bases and at J to 15 bases, leaving 2 bases not matched to a gene. Per the germline V gene, CDR1 is MDHEN and CDR2 is SYDVKM. In nucleotides, the CDR3 is TGTGCCAGCAGTTTCCGGGACAGGGGGTTCTTC. This sequence encodes CASSFRDRGFF.

The rearrangement joins TRBV19 to TRBJ1-1, with D tentatively TRBD1 (5 bases). The CDR3 loop spans 13 amino acids. V was pared by 7 bases and J by 5 bases, with 14 bases between. Germline CDR1 reads LNHDA; CDR2 reads SQIVND (reference sequence). The CDR3 loop reads CASKEGHGTEAFF. DNA for the CDR3: TGTGCCAGTAAGGAGGGGCACGGAACTGAAGCTTTCTTT. Combining the CDR3 with reference TRBV19 and TRBJ1-1 gives the whole variable domain DGGITQSPKYLFRKEGQNVTLSCEQNLNHDAMYWYRQDPGQGLRLIYYSQIVNDFQKGDIAEGYSVSREKKESFPLTVTSAQKNPTAFYLCASKEGHGTEAFFGQGTRLTVV.

The CDR3 region is CSVEDPRDRSQFF. The CDR3 nucleotides read TGCAGCGTTGAAGATCCGAGGGACAGGTCCCAGTTCTTC. This chain links TRBV29-1 with TRBJ2-1; 8 positions match TRBD1. Trimming took 0 bases from V and 13 from J; bases not matched to a gene: 8. There are 13 residues in the CDR3. Germline V gives CDR1 SQVTM, CDR2 ANQGSEA.

The rearrangement uses TRBV4-2 and TRBJ2-1, with 12 nucleotides matching TRBD2. Germline-derived CDR1 and CDR2 are LGHNA and YNFKEQ. V shed 4 bases, J shed 2 bases, and the junction held 3 bases outside the gene matches. The CDR3 loop spans 16 amino acids. CDR3 sequence reads: CASSPRTSGAYNEQFF. CDR3 nucleotide sequence: TGTGCCAGCAGCCCTAGGACTAGCGGGGCCTACAATGAGCAGTTCTTC.